This T cell receptor (beta chain) was captured in a study of T cell responses to AZD1222 COVID-19 vaccine. V was pared by 2 bases and J by 4 bases, with 6 bases between. This CDR3 contains 13 residues. Looked up from germline, CDR1 is LGHNA and CDR2 is YSLEER. Generated by immunoSEQ multiplex PCR, the TCRdb table keeps only in-frame clones and is missing some. The repertoire has around 80,000 clones, 83% of them found once; the top ten carry approximately 1.3%. This chain joins TRBV4-3 and TRBJ1-5; D is uncertain. The receptor comes from an adult who received the AZD1222 COVID-19 vaccine. Sequenced here: peripheral blood, sampled 28 days after the second AZD1222 dose. In DNA, the CDR3 is TGCGCCAGCAGCCAAACAGAGAATCAGCCCCAGCATTTT. Residues: CASSQTENQPQHF.